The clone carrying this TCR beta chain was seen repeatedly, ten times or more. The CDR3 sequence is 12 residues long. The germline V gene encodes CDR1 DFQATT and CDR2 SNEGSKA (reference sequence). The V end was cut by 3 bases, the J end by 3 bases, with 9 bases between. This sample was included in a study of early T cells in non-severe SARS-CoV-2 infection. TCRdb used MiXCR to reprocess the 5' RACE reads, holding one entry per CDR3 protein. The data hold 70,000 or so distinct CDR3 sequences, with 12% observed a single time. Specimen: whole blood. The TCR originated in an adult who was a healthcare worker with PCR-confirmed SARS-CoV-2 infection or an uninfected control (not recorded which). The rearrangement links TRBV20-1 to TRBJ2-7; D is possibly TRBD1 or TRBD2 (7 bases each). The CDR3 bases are TGCAGTGCTAGCAGGGGGGGCTACGAGCAGTACTTC. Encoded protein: CSASRGGYEQYF.